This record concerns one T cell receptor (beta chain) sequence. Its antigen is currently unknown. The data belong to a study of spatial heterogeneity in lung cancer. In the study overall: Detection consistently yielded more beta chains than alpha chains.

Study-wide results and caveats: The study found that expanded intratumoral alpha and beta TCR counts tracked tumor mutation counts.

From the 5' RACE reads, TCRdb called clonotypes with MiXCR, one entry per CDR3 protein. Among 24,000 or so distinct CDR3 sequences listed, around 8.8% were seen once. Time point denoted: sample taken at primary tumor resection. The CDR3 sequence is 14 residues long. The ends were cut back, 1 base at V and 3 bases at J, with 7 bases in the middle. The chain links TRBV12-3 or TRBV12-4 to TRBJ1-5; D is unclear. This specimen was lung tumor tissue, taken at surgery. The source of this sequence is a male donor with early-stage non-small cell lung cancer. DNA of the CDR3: TGTGCCAGCAGTTTAGGGGCCCCCAATCAGCCCCAGCATTTT. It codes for CASSLGAPNQPQHF.